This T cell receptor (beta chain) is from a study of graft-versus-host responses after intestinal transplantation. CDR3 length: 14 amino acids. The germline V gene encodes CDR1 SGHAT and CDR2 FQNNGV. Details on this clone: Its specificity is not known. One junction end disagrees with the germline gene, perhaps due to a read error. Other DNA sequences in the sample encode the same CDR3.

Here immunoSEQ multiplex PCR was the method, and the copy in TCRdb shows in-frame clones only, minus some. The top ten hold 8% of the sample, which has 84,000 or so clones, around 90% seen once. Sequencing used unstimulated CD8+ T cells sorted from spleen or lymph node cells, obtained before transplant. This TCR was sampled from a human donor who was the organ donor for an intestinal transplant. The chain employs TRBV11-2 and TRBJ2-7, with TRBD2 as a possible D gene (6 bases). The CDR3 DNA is TGTGCCAGCAGCCCGGGGGTTTCGGTCTACGAACAGTACTTC. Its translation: CASSPGVSVYEQYF.